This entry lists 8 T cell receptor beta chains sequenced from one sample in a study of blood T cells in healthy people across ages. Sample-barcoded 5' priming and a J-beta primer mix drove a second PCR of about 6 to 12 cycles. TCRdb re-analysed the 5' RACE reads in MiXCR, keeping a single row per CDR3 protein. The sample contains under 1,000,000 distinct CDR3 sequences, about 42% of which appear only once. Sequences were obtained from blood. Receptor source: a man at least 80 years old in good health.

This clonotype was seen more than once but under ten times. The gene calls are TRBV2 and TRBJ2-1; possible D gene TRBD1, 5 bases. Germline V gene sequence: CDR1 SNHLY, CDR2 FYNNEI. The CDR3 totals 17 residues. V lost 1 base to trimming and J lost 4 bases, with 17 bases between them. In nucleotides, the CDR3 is TGTGCCAGCAGTGAAGGGATAAACAGGATAGTGTACAATGAGCAGTTCTTC. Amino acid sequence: CASSEGINRIVYNEQFF.

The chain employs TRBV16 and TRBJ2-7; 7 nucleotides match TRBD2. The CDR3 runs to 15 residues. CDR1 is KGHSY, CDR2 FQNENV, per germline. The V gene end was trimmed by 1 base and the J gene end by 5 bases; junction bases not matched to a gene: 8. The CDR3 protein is CASSQFRAGENEQYF. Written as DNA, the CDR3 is TGTGCCAGCAGCCAATTTCGGGCGGGAGAAAACGAGCAGTACTTC.

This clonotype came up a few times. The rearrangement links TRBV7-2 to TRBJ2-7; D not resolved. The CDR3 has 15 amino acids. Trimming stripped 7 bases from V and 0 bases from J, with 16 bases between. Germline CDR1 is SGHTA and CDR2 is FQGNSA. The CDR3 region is CASTPSTGSSYEQYF. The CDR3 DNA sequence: TGTGCCAGCACCCCTTCAACTGGAAGCTCCTACGAGCAGTACTTC.

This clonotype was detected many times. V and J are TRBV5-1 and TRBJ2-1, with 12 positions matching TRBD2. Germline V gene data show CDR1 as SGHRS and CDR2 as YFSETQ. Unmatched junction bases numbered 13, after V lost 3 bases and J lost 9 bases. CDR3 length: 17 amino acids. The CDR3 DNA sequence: TGCGCCAGCAGCTCTGCGTCTAGCGGGAGGGCGACGGGTGAGCAGTTCTTC. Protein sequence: CASSSASSGRATGEQFF.

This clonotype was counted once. Here the CDR3 reads CSARGTSPYEQYF. The DNA of the CDR3 is TGCAGTGCTAGAGGAACCTCCCCCTACGAGCAGTACTTC. The V call is TRBV20-1, the J call TRBJ2-1; the D is unclear. The J call may not be correct, given that the DNA end is closer to TRBJ2-7. The CDR3 spans 13 residues. Germline V lookup: CDR1 DFQATT, CDR2 SNEGSKA (reference sequence).

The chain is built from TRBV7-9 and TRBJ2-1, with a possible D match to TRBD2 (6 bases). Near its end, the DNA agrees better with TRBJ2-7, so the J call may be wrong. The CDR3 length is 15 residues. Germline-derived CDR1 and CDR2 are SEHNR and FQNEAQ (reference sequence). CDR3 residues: CASSFSGVGYNEQYF. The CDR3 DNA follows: TGTGCCAGCAGCTTTTCGGGAGTCGGGTACAATGAGCAGTACTTC.

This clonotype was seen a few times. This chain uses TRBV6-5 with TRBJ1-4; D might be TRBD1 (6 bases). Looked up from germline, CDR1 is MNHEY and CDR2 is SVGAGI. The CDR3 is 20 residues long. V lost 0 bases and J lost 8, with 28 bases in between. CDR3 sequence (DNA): TGTGCCAGCAGTTACTCGATAGGGCAGTCCCGGCCGACAGGACGGGAAAAACTGTTTTTT. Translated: CASSYSIGQSRPTGREKLFF.

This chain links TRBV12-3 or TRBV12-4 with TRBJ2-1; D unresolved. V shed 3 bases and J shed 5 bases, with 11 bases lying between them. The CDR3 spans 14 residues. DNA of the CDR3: TGTGCCAGCAGTTTTGGCCAGGTTCACAATGAGCAGTTCTTC. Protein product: CASSFGQVHNEQFF.